This T cell receptor (beta chain) emerged from a study of OX40 agonist ivuxolimab in advanced cancers. Profiling relied on immunoSEQ multiplex PCR, and the TCRdb table lists in-frame clones only, not all of them. The sample holds almost 70,000 clones, around 87% seen once. The sequencing here drew on CD4+ or CD8+ T cells sorted from blood, taken in a trial of the OX40 agonist ivuxolimab. The receptor's source is an adult with an advanced solid tumor such as melanoma, head and neck, liver or kidney cancer.

The CDR3 DNA is TGCAGCGTGGCCCTAGCCTCTAGCACAGATACGCAGTATTTT. It yields the protein CSVALASSTDTQYF. This chain joins TRBV29-1 and TRBJ2-3, with a possible D match to TRBD2 (5 bases). This CDR3 has 14 amino acids. CDR1 and CDR2 from the germline V gene are SQVTM and ANQGSEA. V shed 6 bases and J shed 0 bases, with 13 bases lying between them.